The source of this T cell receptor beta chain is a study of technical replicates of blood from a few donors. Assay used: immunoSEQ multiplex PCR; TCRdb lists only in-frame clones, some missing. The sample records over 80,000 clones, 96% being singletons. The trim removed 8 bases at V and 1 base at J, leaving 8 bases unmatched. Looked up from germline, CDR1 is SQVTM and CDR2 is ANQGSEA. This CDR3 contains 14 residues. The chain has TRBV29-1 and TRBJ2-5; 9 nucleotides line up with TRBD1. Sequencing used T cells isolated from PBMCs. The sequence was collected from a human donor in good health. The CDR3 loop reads CSQSTGGSQETQYF. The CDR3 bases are TGCAGCCAGTCAACAGGGGGCTCCCAAGAGACCCAGTACTTC.